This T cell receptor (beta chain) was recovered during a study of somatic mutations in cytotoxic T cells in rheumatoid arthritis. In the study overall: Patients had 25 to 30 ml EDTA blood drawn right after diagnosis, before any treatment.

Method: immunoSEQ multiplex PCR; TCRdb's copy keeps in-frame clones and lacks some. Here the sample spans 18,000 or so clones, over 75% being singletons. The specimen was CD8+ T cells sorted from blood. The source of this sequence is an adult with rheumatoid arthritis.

The CDR3 protein is CASSLPNAPRDEQYF. Written as DNA, the CDR3 is TGTGCCAGCAGTTTACCCAATGCGCCCCGAGACGAGCAGTACTTC. This chain connects TRBV27 to TRBJ2-7; D uncertain. Germline V gene sequence: CDR1 MNHEY, CDR2 SMNVEV (reference sequence). The CDR3 consists of 15 residues. With 2 bases removed from V and 5 bases from J, the gap between germline ends came to 16 bases.